This T cell receptor (beta chain) was captured in a study of blood T cell repertoires in COVID-19. The wider study: COVID-19 samples from acute and convalescent phases originated in the United States, Italy and Spain. PBMCs, B-cell-depleted T cells, or T cells were the source of the cDNA or gDNA that made up the material.

Per the original methods: For nucleated cells, counts were estimated from reference gene primer amplification. Clones were sequenced by immunoSEQ multiplex PCR, and TCRdb holds only the in-frame ones, with some missing. V, J and clone size reflect that table, while D and trimming were determined from the DNA. In the table there are 150,000 to 200,000 clones, around 86% of which are singletons. Germline-derived CDR1 and CDR2 are SNHLY and FYNNEI. V lost 7 bases and J lost 1, with 13 bases in between. CDR3 length: 14 amino acids. This TCR was recovered from a man in his sixties with acute or convalescent COVID-19. Sequencing used peripheral blood. The rearrangement uses TRBV2 and TRBJ1-1; D possibly corresponds to TRBD1 (5 bases). CDR3 in amino acids: CASTNPGGNTEAFF. The DNA for the CDR3 is TGTGCCAGCACCAACCCCGGGGGGAACACTGAAGCTTTCTTT.